This TCR beta chain is drawn from a study of T cells in Graves' hyperthyroidism and ophthalmopathy. Deletions cut 2 bases from V and 4 bases from J, with 14 bases between. The germline V gene has CDR1 MNHNS and CDR2 SASEGT. The CDR3 has 15 amino acids. The definition of stable Graves' hyperthyroidism was no ophthalmopathy progression within 18 months. RNA transcripts served as the template for amplifying TCR beta CDR3 regions. The HTBI set primed first-round TCR CDR3 RT-PCR. From the multiplex PCR reads, TCRdb called clonotypes with MiXCR, one entry per CDR3 protein. The table has 150,000 to 200,000 distinct CDR3 sequences, 17% seen once. This clonotype has a count of ten or more.

The sequencing input was blood. This rearrangement joins TRBV6-1 to TRBJ1-1, with D perhaps matching TRBD1 (6 bases). The sequence was collected from a woman between 45 and 65 years old with Graves' hyperthyroidism. CDR3 sequence: CASSEWGGKSTEAFF. The CDR3 DNA reads TGTGCCAGCAGTGAATGGGGGGGCAAGTCCACTGAAGCTTTCTTT.